The clone carrying this T cell receptor beta chain was detected only a few times. Its antigen is undetermined. Trimming took off 3 bases at V and 5 bases at J, with 11 bases between the two ends. This CDR3 has 13 residues. Germline V CDR1 and CDR2: SGDLS, YYNGEE. The data were taken from a study of T-cell memory formation after mild COVID-19. Study-level findings and limits: Researchers could not confirm that second-wave clones peaking on day 37 targeted SARS-CoV-2. Cross-reactive memory apparently joined, as some responding clones appeared in pre-infection memory. Clones that shrank (day 15 to 85) were balanced CD4/CD8, whereas later expanders leaned CD4+.

Each CDR3 protein is one row after TCRdb ran MiXCR on the 5' RACE reads. The data hold about 390,000 distinct CDR3 sequences, with around a sixth observed a single time. The receptor was derived from a man between 18 and 29 years old who had mild COVID-19 (a few samples of this study predate the infection). Cell type and time point are not known. The material sequenced was PBMCs or a T cell subset sorted from them (not recorded which). The chain is built from TRBV9 and TRBJ2-5, with D unresolved. CDR3 bases: TGTGCCAGCAGCGCCGTAAGAGAGGAGACCCAGTACTTC. Translating gives CASSAVREETQYF. Full variable domain (rest looked up from reference TRBV9 and TRBJ2-5): DSGVTQTPKHLITATGQRVTLRCSPRSGDLSVYWYQQSLDQGLQFLIQYYNGEERAKGNILERFSAQQFPDLHSELNLSSLELGDSALYFCASSAVREETQYFGPGTRLLVL.